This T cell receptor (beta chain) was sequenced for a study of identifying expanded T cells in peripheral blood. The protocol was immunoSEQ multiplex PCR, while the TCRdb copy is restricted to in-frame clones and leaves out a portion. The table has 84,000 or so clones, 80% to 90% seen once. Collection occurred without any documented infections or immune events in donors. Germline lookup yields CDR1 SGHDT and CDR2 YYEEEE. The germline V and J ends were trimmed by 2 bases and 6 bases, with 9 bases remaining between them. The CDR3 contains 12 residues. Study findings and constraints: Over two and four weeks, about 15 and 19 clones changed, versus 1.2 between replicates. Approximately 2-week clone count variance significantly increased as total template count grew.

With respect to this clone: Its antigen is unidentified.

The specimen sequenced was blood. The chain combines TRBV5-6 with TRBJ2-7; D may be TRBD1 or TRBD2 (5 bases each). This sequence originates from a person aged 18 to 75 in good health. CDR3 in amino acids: CASSFGTGEQYF. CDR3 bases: TGTGCCAGCAGCTTTGGGACGGGCGAGCAGTACTTC. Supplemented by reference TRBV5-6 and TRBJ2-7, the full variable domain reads DAGVTQSPTHLIKTRGQQVTLRCSPKSGHDTVSWYQQALGQGPQFIFQYYEEEERQRGNFPDRFSGHQFPNYSSELNVNALLLGDSALYLCASSFGTGEQYFGPGTRLTVT.